Sequencing of this T cell receptor beta chain was carried out in a study of blood T cell repertoires in COVID-19. Across the whole study: Whether acute or convalescent, the COVID-19 samples came from the United States, Italy and Spain.

Using immunoSEQ multiplex PCR, the repertoire was profiled, and TCRdb retains in-frame clones only, with some absent. The top ten clones hold more than 9% of a sample with about 320,000 clones, over 75% of them seen once. Among Cohort 3 donors, those recovered had two negative PCRs, clearance, or symptom resolution. Trimming took off 6 bases at V and 6 bases at J, with 18 bases between the two ends. This CDR3 spans 14 amino acids. Germline CDR1 and CDR2: MNHEY and SVGAGI. This receptor was obtained from a woman in her late teens or twenties who had recovered from COVID-19. J is TRBJ2-7 and V is TRBV6-5, with D possibly TRBD1 on 7 matching bases. The sequencing sample was made of PBMCs or T cells enriched from blood (not recorded which). CDR3 nucleotide sequence: TGTGCCAGCAGACCAGTAGGAGGGGGCTCCGAGCAGTACTTC. Its protein product is CASRPVGGGSEQYF.